This section outlines one TCR beta chain sequence together with its context. The source of the sample is a study of PD-L1 blockade in urothelial cancer. Background on the study: Blood analysis occurred 3 weeks (second dose) and 6 weeks after treatment start. Blood samples had a median of approximately 150,000 T cells, more than 65,000 unique TCRs, and clonality 0.08 to 0.09.

Produced via immunoSEQ multiplex PCR; TCRdb's table is partial and in-frame only. The sample includes some 31,000 clones, less than 90% of them seen just once. CDR1 SEHNR and CDR2 FQNEAQ come from the germline V gene (reference sequence). The V gene lost 6 bases and the J gene lost 0 bases, with 20 bases spanning the gap. The CDR3 has 18 residues. Specified time point: peripheral blood 6 weeks after treatment start. This material consisted of PBMCs, taken around atezolizumab (anti-PD-L1) treatment. The gene calls are TRBV7-9 and TRBJ2-2; D is ambiguous. This receptor was identified in a man in his sixties or seventies with urothelial cancer. The CDR3 is CASSPSTRIESNTGELFF. CDR3 coding DNA: TGTGCCAGCAGTCCCTCTACGCGGATAGAGTCGAACACCGGGGAGCTGTTTTTT.